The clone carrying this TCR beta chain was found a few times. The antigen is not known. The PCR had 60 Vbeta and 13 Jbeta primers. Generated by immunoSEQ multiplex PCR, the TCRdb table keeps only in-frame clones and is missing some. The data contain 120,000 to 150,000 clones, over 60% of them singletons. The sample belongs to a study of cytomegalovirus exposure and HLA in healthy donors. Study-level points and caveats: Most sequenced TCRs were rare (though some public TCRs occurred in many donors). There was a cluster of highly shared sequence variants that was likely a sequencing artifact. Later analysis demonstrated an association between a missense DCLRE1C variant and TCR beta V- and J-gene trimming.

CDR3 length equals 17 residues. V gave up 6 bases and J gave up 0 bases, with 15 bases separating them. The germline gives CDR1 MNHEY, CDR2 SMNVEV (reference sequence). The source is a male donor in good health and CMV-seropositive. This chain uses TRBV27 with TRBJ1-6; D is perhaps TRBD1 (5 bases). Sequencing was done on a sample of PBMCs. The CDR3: CASSVGGASSYNSPLHF. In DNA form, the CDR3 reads TGTGCCAGCAGCGTGGGGGGAGCCAGCTCCTATAATTCACCCCTCCACTTT.